This T cell receptor (beta chain) was recovered during a study of blood T cell repertoires in COVID-19. Per germline, CDR1 MGHDK and CDR2 SYGVNS. This CDR3 spans 14 amino acids. Trimming took off 2 bases at V and 6 bases at J, with 14 bases between the two ends. Method: immunoSEQ multiplex PCR; TCRdb's copy keeps in-frame clones and lacks some. The sample holds approximately 500,000 clones, over 75% seen once. What was sequenced was peripheral blood. This TCR was sampled from a human donor in a cohort sampled during active COVID-19. V gene TRBV25-1 combines with J gene TRBJ2-7; D is perhaps TRBD2 (6 bases). The CDR3 sequence is CASSEPGSLGEQYF. For the CDR3, the DNA is TGTGCCAGCAGTGAACCCGGGAGCCTTGGCGAGCAGTACTTC.